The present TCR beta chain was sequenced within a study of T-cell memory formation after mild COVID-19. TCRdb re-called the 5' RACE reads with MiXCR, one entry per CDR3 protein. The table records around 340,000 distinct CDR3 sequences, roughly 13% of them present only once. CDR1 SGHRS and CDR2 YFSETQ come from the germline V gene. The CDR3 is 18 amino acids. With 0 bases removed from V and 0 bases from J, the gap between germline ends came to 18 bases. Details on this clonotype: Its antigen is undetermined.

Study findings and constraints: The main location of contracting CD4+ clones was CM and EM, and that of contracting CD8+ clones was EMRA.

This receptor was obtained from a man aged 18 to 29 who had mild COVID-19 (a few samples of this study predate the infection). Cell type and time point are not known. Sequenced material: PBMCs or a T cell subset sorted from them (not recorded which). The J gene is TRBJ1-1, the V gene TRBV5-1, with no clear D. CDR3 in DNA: TGCGCCAGCAGCTTGGAAGGGTTGCGAACAGCGATGAACACTGAAGCTTTCTTT. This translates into CASSLEGLRTAMNTEAFF.